Listed below are T cell receptor beta chains from one sample, sequenced in a study of blood T cell repertoires in COVID-19. Libraries were prepared by immunoSEQ multiplex PCR; TCRdb keeps only in-frame clonotypes and omits some of them. Of 170,000 or so clones in the sample, approximately 88% were seen once. Source material: PBMCs or T cells enriched from blood (not recorded which). These receptors were taken from a woman in her 50s who had recovered from COVID-19. The CDR3 runs from the conserved cysteine through the conserved F or W. Fields, in order: V gene, clone size, D gene, J gene, CDR3 protein, CDR3 DNA. A D gene is named only where the DNA matches it firmly. Clone size, where shown, is once, few, many, or a class for clones that have expanded.

>TRBV9|.|.|TRBJ2-3
CASSVGGASTDTQYF
TGTGCCAGCAGCGTAGGCGGAGCTAGCACAGATACGCAGTATTTT
>TRBV5-1|.|TRBD1|TRBJ2-1
CASSFARDRIDNEQFF
TGCGCCAGCAGCTTTGCCCGGGACAGGATCGACAATGAGCAGTTCTTC
>TRBV12-3/TRBV12-4|.|.|TRBJ2-1
CASSSGKQFF
TGTGCCAGCAGTTCCGGGAAGCAGTTCTTC
>TRBV4-1|.|.|TRBJ2-7
CASSQQTGAYEQYF
TGCGCCAGCAGCCAGCAGACAGGAGCCTACGAGCAGTACTTC
>TRBV2|.|.|TRBJ1-2
CASKGRLIYGYTF
TGTGCCAGCAAAGGTAGACTCATCTATGGCTACACCTTC
>TRBV10-1|.|.|TRBJ1-4
CASSESPGRTNEKLFF
TGCGCCAGCAGTGAGTCACCAGGGCGCACTAATGAAAAACTGTTTTTT
>TRBV7-2|.|TRBD2|TRBJ2-7
CASSFRLAGGPYEQYF
TGTGCCAGCAGCTTTAGACTAGCGGGGGGACCCTACGAGCAGTACTTC
>TRBV5-1|.|.|TRBJ2-7
CASSLIVSYEQYF
TGCGCCAGCAGCTTGATAGTCTCCTACGAGCAGTACTTC
>TRBV9|once|.|TRBJ1-4
CASSVGGPTNEKLFF
TGTGCCAGCAGCGTAGGGGGGCCTACCAATGAAAAACTGTTTTTT
>TRBV30|.|TRBD1|TRBJ1-5
CAWRGQAGQPQHF
TGTGCCTGGAGGGGACAGGCCGGGCAGCCCCAGCATTTT
>TRBV5-4|.|TRBD1|TRBJ1-4
CASSSDRGLEKLFF
TGTGCCAGCAGCTCGGACAGGGGGCTTGAAAAACTGTTTTTT
>TRBV25-1|few|TRBD1|TRBJ1-1
CASDRGFGTEAFF
TGTGCCAGCGACAGGGGGTTCGGGACTGAAGCTTTCTTT
>TRBV6-5|.|TRBD2|TRBJ2-3
CASSYLAGGADTQYF
TGTGCCAGCAGTTACTTAGCGGGGGGCGCAGATACGCAGTATTTT
>TRBV23-1|.|TRBD1|TRBJ2-7
CASSPGTGSSYEQYF
TGCGCCAGCAGCCCAGGGACAGGTTCATCCTACGAGCAGTACTTC
>TRBV2|.|.|TRBJ1-2
CASSVLGQANYGYTF
TGTGCCAGCAGTGTGTTGGGCCAAGCTAACTATGGCTACACCTTC
>TRBV4-3|.|.|TRBJ2-7
CASSQSARSSFYEQYF
TGCGCCAGCAGCCAATCCGCTAGGAGTTCTTTCTACGAGCAGTACTTC
>TRBV24-1|.|.|TRBJ1-2
CATIPGAPHSYGYTF
TGTGCCACCATCCCAGGGGCCCCCCACAGCTATGGCTACACCTTC
>TRBV15|.|.|TRBJ2-2
CATSRDAQGGNGELFF
TGTGCCACCAGCAGGGACGCACAGGGTGGGAACGGGGAGCTGTTTTTT
>TRBV3-1/TRBV3-2|.|TRBD2|TRBJ2-7
CASSRRLAAYEQYF
TGTGCCAGCAGCCGAAGACTAGCGGCCTACGAGCAGTACTTC
>TRBV2|.|.|TRBJ2-2
CASSYKVGDGELFF
TGTGCCAGCAGTTATAAGGTCGGGGACGGGGAGCTGTTTTTT
>TRBV7-2|.|.|TRBJ1-1
CASSFERMNTEAFF
TGTGCCAGCAGCTTTGAGAGAATGAACACTGAAGCTTTCTTT
>TRBV7-9|few|TRBD1|TRBJ1-5
CASSEGQGGHQPQHF
TGTGCCAGCAGCGAGGGACAGGGAGGCCACCAGCCCCAGCATTTT
>TRBV6-5|.|.|TRBJ1-3
CASSRGLSSGNTIYF
TGTGCCAGCTCTCGAGGGCTGAGCTCTGGAAACACCATATATTTT
>TRBV2|.|.|TRBJ1-1
CASSDDRMNTEAFF
TGTGCCAGCAGCGACGACAGAATGAACACTGAAGCTTTCTTT
>TRBV4-2|.|TRBD2|TRBJ2-1
CASSQDPDSGGINEQFF
TGTGCCAGCAGCCAAGATCCCGATAGCGGGGGGATCAATGAGCAGTTCTTC
>TRBV7-2|once|.|TRBJ1-1
CASSLGAGPDTEAFF
TGTGCCAGCAGCCTAGGGGCAGGGCCCGATACTGAAGCTTTCTTT
>TRBV5-8|.|TRBD1|TRBJ2-5
CASSSRDRPPQETQYF
TGTGCCAGCAGCTCTCGGGACAGACCACCCCAAGAGACCCAGTACTTC
>TRBV29-1|few|TRBD1|TRBJ2-5
CSANRGRETQYF
TGCAGCGCGAACAGGGGGAGGGAGACCCAGTACTTC
>TRBV7-2|.|.|TRBJ1-2
CASSLRQANYGYTF
TGTGCCAGCAGCTTGCGACAGGCTAACTATGGCTACACCTTC
>TRBV19|.|.|TRBJ1-2
CASRAESNYGYTF
TGTGCCAGTAGGGCAGAATCTAACTATGGCTACACCTTC
>TRBV6-5|.|.|TRBJ1-1
CAVRRRTEAFF
TGTGCCGTACGGAGGCGGACTGAAGCTTTCTTT
>TRBV7-2|.|.|TRBJ1-6
CASSLNPYANSPLHF
TGTGCCAGCAGCTTAAATCCGTATGCGAATTCACCCCTCCACTTT
>TRBV27|few|.|TRBJ2-1
CASSSRRLYNEQFF
TGTGCCAGCAGTTCCCGGAGGCTATACAATGAGCAGTTCTTC
>TRBV10-3|.|TRBD1|TRBJ1-1
CAITSGGRENTEAFF
TGTGCCATCACCTCAGGGGGGAGAGAGAACACTGAAGCTTTCTTT
>TRBV6-2/TRBV6-3|.|.|TRBJ1-3
CASSYGTTGNTIYF
TGTGCCAGCAGTTACGGGACAACAGGAAACACCATATATTTT
>TRBV30|few|TRBD1|TRBJ1-3
CAWSRTGGRNTIYF
TGTGCCTGGTCACGGACAGGGGGACGTAACACCATATATTTT
>TRBV5-1|.|.|TRBJ2-2
CASSLGQGTNTGELFF
TGCGCCAGCAGCTTGGGCCAGGGGACGAACACCGGGGAGCTGTTTTTT
>TRBV24-1|once|TRBD1|TRBJ1-2
CATSDPTGGELGYTF
TGTGCCACCAGTGACCCGACAGGGGGCGAACTCGGCTACACCTTC
>TRBV5-4|.|TRBD1|TRBJ1-4
CASSVGQGDEKLFF
TGTGCCAGCAGCGTGGGACAGGGGGATGAAAAACTGTTTTTT
>TRBV9|.|TRBD1|TRBJ2-7
CASSLGTGNYEQYF
TGTGCCAGTTCGCTGGGGACAGGAAATTACGAGCAGTACTTC
>TRBV18|.|.|TRBJ1-6
CASSPLGGDNSPLHF
TGTGCCAGCTCACCACTCGGGGGGGATAATTCACCCCTCCACTTT
>TRBV7-9|.|.|TRBJ1-2
CASSLEGTAGGYTF
TGTGCCAGCAGCTTAGAAGGGACGGCGGGGGGCTACACCTTC
>TRBV7-8|.|.|TRBJ1-1
CASSLQGSTEAFF
TGTGCCAGCAGCTTACAGGGATCCACTGAAGCTTTCTTT
>TRBV7-2|.|.|TRBJ1-1
CASSFGNTEAFF
TGTGCCAGCAGCTTCGGGAACACTGAAGCTTTCTTT
>TRBV27|once|.|TRBJ2-3
CASSYRGAGTDTQYF
TGTGCCAGCAGTTATAGAGGAGCGGGCACAGATACGCAGTATTTT
>TRBV3-1/TRBV3-2|.|TRBD1|TRBJ1-6
CATQGVKGYSPLHF
TGTGCCACCCAGGGGGTAAAGGGGTATTCACCCCTCCACTTT
>TRBV18|.|.|TRBJ2-2
CASSPQGTGELFF
TGTGCCAGCTCACCCCAGGGGACCGGGGAGCTGTTTTTT
>TRBV19|.|.|TRBJ2-4
CASSIQGQQNIQYF
TGTGCCAGTAGTATACAGGGGCAGCAAAACATTCAGTACTTC
>TRBV7-2|once|.|TRBJ1-3
CASSMQGMLPSGNTIYF
TGTGCCAGCAGCATGCAGGGAATGCTCCCCTCTGGAAACACCATATATTTT
>TRBV10-3|once|.|TRBJ1-6
CAISESVRINSPLHF
TGTGCCATCAGTGAGTCGGTCAGAATCAATTCACCCCTCCACTTT
>TRBV7-3|.|.|TRBJ1-1
CASSSRPGGMNTEAFF
TGTGCCAGCAGCTCGAGGCCTGGGGGGATGAACACTGAAGCTTTCTTT